The T cell receptor (beta chain) under discussion was sequenced for a study of cytomegalovirus exposure and HLA in healthy donors (dated by TCRdb to the late 2010s). In the study overall: According to a later analysis, one platform produced both the roughly 130 validation repertoires and the 550 to 800 repertoires of the first cohort. The study aimed to test whether cataloging public T cell receptors could reveal signatures of past pathogen exposure. High-throughput TCR immunosequencing, statistical association of individual TCRs with disease status, and machine learning were combined to predict cytomegalovirus infection status. A separate validation cohort of about 110 different subjects was used in addition to the 666-subject first cohort. Beyond this particular receptor, the publication reports: A few of the identified cytomegalovirus-associated TCR beta chains were confirmed in vitro to be specific for cytomegalovirus antigens. A later analysis had no HLA typing for the validation cohort, so co-occurrence there was scored across all 110 or so repertoires. In a later analysis, TCRs clustered in the first cohort were found to also tend to co-occur in the roughly 130 validation repertoires, with 94% of cluster scores above 0. While some public TCRs were present in many individuals, most TCR sequences turned up only very rarely across donors. The classifier was reported to diagnose cytomegalovirus status with high specificity and sensitivity in both the original cohort and the validation cohort. The authors suggested that the approach could potentially be extended to other disease states and immunological phenotypes. The study gave a list of roughly 150 TCR beta chains associated with cytomegalovirus.

The library relied on the immunoSEQ multiplex PCR assay. The paper's data handling went like this. A statistical classification framework was developed to diagnose cytomegalovirus status using the catalog of TCR beta chain sequences. TCRdb retrieved this table from immuneACCESS and kept in-frame rearrangements only. Not all clones are present; in checked studies, unresolved V genes account for under half, and no reason is known for the remainder. D and trimming were read from the DNA, whereas the V and J calls and clone size are those reported in that table. The table for this sample lists some 310,000 clones; roughly 90% of them were counted only once. Approximately 0.9% of the sample is taken by the ten largest. Concerning this clone itself: Which antigen it targets is not known. The sample holds no much larger clone one base away, and base qualities are not on file.

Donors formed part of the validation cohort, which comprised 120 subjects and was distinct from the first cohort of under 850 subjects. The germline V gene yields SGHAT for CDR1 and FQNNGV for CDR2. Inclusive of the bounding cysteine and phenylalanine, the CDR3 is 17 residues long. Left in the record is the CDR3 DNA by itself, 51 bases read in frame from the first base. Cut back by 3 bases and 3 bases, the V and J ends lie 21 bases apart. The V gene is TRBV11-2 and the J gene is TRBJ2-7; TRBD1 is a possible D gene, resting on 5 matching bases. This receptor was identified in a man aged 30 to 39 in good health and CMV-seronegative. Sequenced material: PBMCs. The CDR3 protein sequence reads: CASSFTVMTETDYEQYF. The DNA sequence is given as TGTGCCAGCAGCTTTACAGTAATGACAGAAACAGACTACGAGCAGTACTTC.